This paragraph reports one TCR beta chain. Its specificity is unknown. The data are from a study of shared clonotypes between healthy human individuals. On the study more broadly: The study used three CD4 naive, three CD4 memory, two CD8 naive and one CD8 memory plate per donor. Regarding the study as a whole: Clonotypes which were not shared had lower generation probabilities than clonotypes that all four donors shared. Sharing across four donors was highest in naive CD4 (approximately 5%) and lowest in memory CD8 (0.4%).

Generated by immunoSEQ multiplex PCR, the TCRdb table keeps only in-frame clones and is missing some. The repertoire holds some 2.4 million clones, roughly 93% seen once, with about 0.39% in the top ten. Adults of Caucasian background living in Nashville, Tennessee made up all donors. The germline gives CDR1 MDHEN, CDR2 SYDVKM. CDR3 length: 12 amino acids. Trimming left V 10 bases short and J 8 bases short, with 17 bases between. J is TRBJ1-1 and V is TRBV28; no reliable D call. Sequenced sample: naive CD4+ T cells from PBMCs. Subset of the sample: CD45RA+ positively selected. This TCR was sampled from a man between 18 and 29 years old in good health. Some clones in this sample may be carry-over from other donors' samples. CDR3 sequence reads: CATRPRAVEAFF. In DNA, the CDR3 is TGTGCCACCCGCCCAAGGGCGGTGGAAGCTTTCTTT. Using reference TRBV28 and TRBJ1-1 for the parts outside the CDR3, the full variable domain is DVKVTQSSRYLVKRTGEKVFLECVQDMDHENMFWYRQDPGLGLRLIYFSYDVKMKEKGDIPEGYSVSREKKERFSLILESASTNQTSMYLCATRPRAVEAFFGQGTRLTVV.